This TCR beta chain was sequenced for a study of T-cell reconstitution after alpha-beta-depleted transplantation in children (dated by TCRdb to about 2016). Turning to the overall study: The study quantitatively tracked T-cell immune reconstitution after TCRalphabeta/CD19-depleted allogeneic hematopoietic cell transplantation in children using TCR repertoire profiling. The paper as a whole reports these results and caveats: In some patients, the high TCRbeta diversity seen at day 60 was put down to recipient T cells and intrathymic progenitors that had survived conditioning. About two months after transplant, the apparently early recovery of alphabetaT-cell counts reportedly depended on just several hundred clones that had expanded rapidly and came from non-depleted graft cells. The frequencies of hyperexpanded clones fell over the following months, and after one year, T-cell counts and TCRbeta diversity were mostly attributed to newly produced T cells.

Based on the germline V gene (reference sequence), the CDR1 and CDR2 sequences are LGHDT and YNNKEL. The V and J ends are trimmed by 0 bases and 9 bases, leaving 12 bases between them. The cysteine opens and the phenylalanine closes a CDR3 of 15 amino acids. Kept here is only the CDR3 DNA, which spans 45 bases and is read in frame from base 1. This sample's treatment or condition label indicates: allogeneic hematopoietic cell transplantation with graft depleted of TCRalphabeta T cells and CD19 B cells. The transplant recipients were children given TCRalphabeta/CD19-depleted allogeneic hematopoietic cell grafts. With respect to this clonotype: No antigen is known for it. The record has no base qualities; no much larger clone is one base away.

The protocol used for the library was PCR. Sequencing used an Illumina HiSeq 2500. TCR libraries were prepared with molecular barcoding, using unique molecular identifiers to normalize TCRbeta repertoire quantification. TCRdb trimmed public reads at Q25 via fastp, called clones via MiXCR and kept in-frame beta chains. Merged by CDR3 protein, the rows form single entries marked with the most common genes and DNA. The sample includes about 580,000 distinct CDR3 sequences, with about 23% observed a single time. Of the sample, about 14% is held by the ten largest clones. This specimen was PBMCs, mostly from graft donor cells, taken 360 days after TCRalphabeta/CD19-depleted stem cell transplant. The chain links TRBV3-1 with TRBJ1-6; the D gene identity is not certain. The receptor was isolated from a boy in the first two years of life who had a stem cell transplant for acute myeloid leukemia, so the T cells may come from the graft donor. In nucleotides, the sequence is TGTGCCAGCAGCCAAGATCGGAGGGATGCTTCACCCCTCCACTTT. Its translation reads: CASSQDRRDASPLHF.